A single sample gave rise to the 26 T cell receptor beta chains below, sequenced in a study of radiotherapy plus CTLA-4 blockade in lung cancer. Produced via immunoSEQ multiplex PCR; TCRdb's table is partial and in-frame only. The sample lists tens of thousands of clones, about three quarters seen once, with about an eighth in the top ten. Sequenced material: peripheral blood, taken from a patient treated with radiotherapy plus ipilimumab. Source of these receptors: a human donor with non-small cell lung cancer that progressed on radiotherapy plus ipilimumab.

The rearrangement links TRBV11-3 to TRBJ1-1; the D is unclear. Trimming removed 2 bases from V and 6 bases from J, with 10 bases in between. Germline lookup yields CDR1 SGHNT and CDR2 YENEEA. This CDR3 is built from 13 residues. In nucleotides, the CDR3 is TGTGCCAGCAGCTTAAACGTTGAGGCTGAAGCTTTCTTT. Protein product: CASSLNVEAEAFF.

A few counts support this clone. The V call is TRBV28, the J call TRBJ2-1; D assignment may be TRBD1 or TRBD2 (5 bases each). Per germline, CDR1 MDHEN and CDR2 SYDVKM. With 6 bases removed from V and 6 bases from J, the gap between germline ends came to 24 bases. The CDR3 contains 17 residues. Here the CDR3 DNA reads TGTGCCAGCAGCCTGCGACGGGGTGGGCAGGGTTTCAATGAGCAGTTCTTC. It specifies CASSLRRGGQGFNEQFF.

The V gene is TRBV7-9, the J gene TRBJ2-7; 16 positions match TRBD2. V was clipped by 5 bases and J by 3 bases; unmatched bases: 7. CDR3 size: 17 residues. Per germline, CDR1 SEHNR and CDR2 FQNEAQ (reference sequence). The CDR3 here is CASSPGLAGGPGYEQYF. Written as DNA, the CDR3 is TGTGCCAGCAGCCCGGGACTAGCGGGAGGGCCGGGCTACGAGCAGTACTTC.

The table lists this clone with a count of one. The CDR3 reads CASSWTGYEQYF. CDR3 nucleotides: TGTGCCAGCAGCTGGACTGGTTACGAGCAGTACTTC. This chain links TRBV5-5 with TRBJ2-7, with D possibly TRBD2 on 5 matching bases. V lost 3 bases and J 4 bases, leaving 8 bases between the germline ends. The CDR3 consists of 12 residues. Germline CDR1 is SGHKS and CDR2 is YYEKEE (reference sequence).

This chain joins TRBV6-6 and TRBJ1-2; 7 bases agree with TRBD1. In germline, CDR1 is MNHNY, CDR2 SVGAGI (reference sequence). This CDR3 has 14 amino acids. With 6 bases clipped from V and 4 bases from J, the junction kept 8 bases outside the gene matches. The CDR3 region has the DNA TGTGCCAGCAGCCGAGGGGGCGTAAGCTATGGCTACACCTTC. Its translation: CASSRGGVSYGYTF.

The chain uses TRBV7-9 and TRBJ2-5; no clear D. The germline V gene has CDR1 SEHNR and CDR2 FQNEAQ (reference sequence). The CDR3 covers 14 residues. V shed 2 bases and J shed 5 bases, with 12 bases lying between them. The CDR3 nucleotides read TGTGCCAGCAGCTTAAGGAGTCAGTCGGAGACCCAGTACTTC. It encodes CASSLRSQSETQYF. Drawing the rest from reference TRBV7-9 and TRBJ2-5, the complete variable domain is DTGVSQNPRHKITKRGQNVTFRCDPISEHNRLYWYRQTLGQGPEFLTYFQNEAQLEKSRLLSDRFSAERPKGSFSTLEIQRTEQGDSAMYLCASSLRSQSETQYFGPGTRLLVL.

The sample holds a few counts of this clone. This chain uses TRBV7-9 with TRBJ2-5; D is undetermined. The V end lost 5 bases, the J end lost 1 base, and 11 bases lay between the germline ends. Germline-derived CDR1 and CDR2 are SEHNR and FQNEAQ (reference sequence). This CDR3 has 14 residues. In DNA, the CDR3 is TGTGCCAGCAGCCACGAACGGCCCCAAGAGACCCAGTACTTC. It specifies CASSHERPQETQYF.

This clone was counted only a few times. V is TRBV6-1 and J is TRBJ2-5; D tentatively reads TRBD1 or TRBD2 (6 bases each). This CDR3 spans 15 amino acids. Trimming shortened V by 1 base and J by 5 bases, and 14 bases separated the two germline ends. Germline V gives CDR1 MNHNS, CDR2 SASEGT. The CDR3 sequence: CASSEVRGLGETQYF. In DNA, the CDR3 is TGTGCCAGCAGTGAAGTCCGGGGGCTTGGGGAGACCCAGTACTTC.

This clone appeared a single time. The CDR3 loop is CASSSGGFEDTQYF. CDR3 nucleotide sequence: TGCGCCAGCAGCTCAGGTGGGTTTGAAGATACGCAGTATTTT. The chain couples TRBV5-1 to TRBJ2-3; D remains unclear. The V end lost 3 bases, the J end lost 5 bases, and 13 bases lay between the germline ends. The CDR3 contains 14 residues. The germline V gene has CDR1 SGHRS and CDR2 YFSETQ.

This chain joins TRBV25-1 and TRBJ1-2; maybe TRBD1 (5 bases). V was clipped by 5 bases and J by 5 bases, with 9 bases between them. The CDR3 has 12 amino acids. Germline loops: CDR1 MGHDK, CDR2 SYGVNS. The CDR3 coding sequence is TGTGCCAGCAGTCGGGGCTCGTATGGCTACACCTTC. Protein sequence: CASSRGSYGYTF.

This chain uses TRBV5-6 with TRBJ2-7, with TRBD2 matching over 9 bases. V shed 3 bases and J 3 bases; nucleotides not matched to a gene: 10. The CDR3 has 16 residues. Germline CDR1 SGHDT, CDR2 YYEEEE. Here the CDR3 reads CASSSRGSGGHYEQYF. The DNA of the CDR3 is TGTGCCAGCAGCTCCCGGGGTAGCGGGGGACACTACGAGCAGTACTTC.

This chain links TRBV19 with TRBJ1-2; TRBD1 is a possible D gene (5 bases). This CDR3 spans 15 amino acids. V was trimmed by 4 bases and J by 4 bases, leaving 16 bases between them. The germline CDR1 and CDR2 sequences are LNHDA and SQIVND (reference sequence). In nucleotides, the CDR3 is TGTGCCAGTAGTAGGACCACAGGTTCCGGCTATGGCTACACCTTC. Protein product: CASSRTTGSGYGYTF.

The chain has TRBV7-2 and TRBJ2-5; 10 nucleotides align to TRBD1. Germline values: CDR1 SGHTA, CDR2 FQGNSA. Trimming removed 5 bases from V and 0 bases from J; junction bases left unmatched: 9. This CDR3 contains 17 residues. The CDR3: CASSPAGTGVYQETQYF. For the CDR3, the DNA is TGTGCCAGCAGCCCAGCCGGGACAGGGGTGTACCAAGAGACCCAGTACTTC. The complete variable domain, with remaining parts taken from reference TRBV7-2 and TRBJ2-5, reads GAGVSQSPSNKVTEKGKDVELRCDPISGHTALYWYRQSLGQGLEFLIYFQGNSAPDKSGLPSDRFSAERTGGSVSTLTIQRTQQEDSAVYLCASSPAGTGVYQETQYFGPGTRLLVL.

This chain uses TRBV7-3 with TRBJ2-1; 7 bases map to TRBD2. CDR1 is SGHTA and CDR2 is FQGTGA in the germline V gene. With 3 bases clipped from V and 10 bases from J, the junction kept 6 bases outside the gene matches. This CDR3 is built from 13 residues. CDR3 DNA sequence: TGTGCCAGCAGCTTGGTTCAGCGGGGAGAGCAGTTCTTC. The encoded protein is CASSLVQRGEQFF.

J is TRBJ1-2 and V is TRBV6-9; unclear D gene. Per the germline V gene, CDR1 is MNHGY and CDR2 is SVAAGI. V lost 4 bases and J 4 bases, leaving 16 bases between the germline ends. This CDR3 is built from 15 residues. The CDR3 spells CASSSEALLGYGYTF. CDR3 sequence (DNA): TGTGCCAGCAGTTCCGAGGCCCTGCTCGGCTATGGCTACACCTTC.

The rearrangement joins TRBV4-2 to TRBJ1-3; D gene ambiguous. The CDR3 totals 17 residues. Germline V gene data show CDR1 as LGHNA and CDR2 as YNFKEQ. V was shortened by 0 bases and J by 4 bases, with 16 bases between the two germline ends. The CDR3 bases are TGTGCCAGCAGCCAAGATATGGTCGCCCTGTTCGGAAACACCATATATTTT. It encodes CASSQDMVALFGNTIYF.

The V gene is TRBV6-6, the J gene TRBJ2-1; unclear D gene. This CDR3 is built from 16 residues. Germline CDR1 is MNHNY and CDR2 is SVGAGI (reference sequence). The ends were cut back, 0 bases at V and 0 bases at J, with 9 bases in the middle. CDR3 in amino acids: CASSYSGGSSYNEQFF. The CDR3 DNA sequence: TGTGCCAGCAGTTACTCGGGCGGTAGCTCCTACAATGAGCAGTTCTTC.

The CDR3 DNA follows: TGTGCCAGCAGCCTCCTAGCGGGGGGGCCATACAATGAGCAGTTCTTC. As protein: CASSLLAGGPYNEQFF. The J gene is TRBJ2-1, the V gene TRBV7-9; TRBD2 agrees at 12 bases. The ends lost 5 bases at V and 4 bases at J; junction bases unmatched: 6. This CDR3 spans 16 amino acids. Germline V lookup: CDR1 SEHNR, CDR2 FQNEAQ (reference sequence).

This clone was seen just once. This chain joins TRBV6-6 and TRBJ2-1; 9 bases align to TRBD1. Per the germline V gene, CDR1 is MNHNY and CDR2 is SVGAGI (reference sequence). This CDR3 spans 14 amino acids. V was pared by 6 bases and J by 4 bases, with 4 bases of the junction left unmatched. For the CDR3, the DNA is TGTGCCAGCAGGCCCGGGACAGGGTACAATGAGCAGTTCTTC. Translation gives CASRPGTGYNEQFF.

This clone was picked up a small number of times. The chain joins TRBV19 to TRBJ1-1, with D hard to call. The CDR3 runs to 16 residues. Looked up from germline, CDR1 is LNHDA and CDR2 is SQIVND (reference sequence). With 8 bases removed from V and 0 bases from J, the gap between germline ends came to 19 bases. This chain's CDR3 is CASSELQNYMNTEAFF. CDR3 DNA sequence: TGTGCCAGTTCGGAGCTACAGAATTACATGAACACTGAAGCTTTCTTT.

The J gene is TRBJ2-2, the V gene TRBV5-1, with D possibly being TRBD2 (6 bases). This CDR3 has 15 amino acids. V was cut by 1 base and J by 1 base, with 8 bases left in between. CDR1 is SGHRS, CDR2 YFSETQ, per germline. The CDR3 loop is CASSLQAGNTGELFF. In DNA, the CDR3 is TGCGCCAGCAGCTTGCAAGCGGGGAACACCGGGGAGCTGTTTTTT.

This clone turned up a few times. V and J are TRBV6-4 and TRBJ1-5, with no clear D. Germline V gene lookup returns CDR1 MRHNA and CDR2 SNTAGT. The CDR3 loop spans 13 amino acids. The V end lost 4 bases, the J end lost 3 bases, and 7 bases lay between the germline ends. Here the CDR3 DNA reads TGTGCCAGCAGTGCATCGCTCAATCAGCCCCAGCATTTT. This sequence encodes CASSASLNQPQHF.

This clone occurred once. The chain recombines TRBV6-5 with TRBJ1-4, with 9 bases matching TRBD1. This CDR3 comprises 15 residues. After removal of 6 bases from V and 6 bases from J, the junction contained 8 bases not matched to a gene. CDR1 is MNHEY, CDR2 SVGAGI, per germline. The CDR3: CASSPGTGRDEKLFF. DNA of the CDR3: TGTGCCAGCAGCCCGGGGACAGGGAGGGATGAAAAACTGTTTTTT.

The chain has TRBV7-2 and TRBJ1-1; tentatively, D is TRBD1 (5 bases). Germline CDR1 reads SGHTA; CDR2 reads FQGNSA. There are 12 residues in the CDR3. Trimming stripped 5 bases from V and 5 bases from J, with 9 bases between. The CDR3 is CASSQGETEAFF. The DNA of the CDR3 is TGTGCCAGCAGCCAAGGGGAGACTGAAGCTTTCTTT.

The J gene is TRBJ2-7, the V gene TRBV28; D perhaps matches TRBD2 (5 bases). There are 12 residues in the CDR3. Deletions cut 2 bases from V and 9 bases from J, with 11 bases between. Germline CDR1 is MDHEN and CDR2 is SYDVKM. This CDR3 is CASSLEGITQYF. CDR3 sequence (DNA): TGTGCCAGCAGTTTAGAGGGTATCACGCAGTACTTC.

The chain is built from TRBV5-4 and TRBJ2-2, with 9 bases aligning to TRBD1. Germline loops: CDR1 SGHNT, CDR2 YYREEE (reference sequence). This CDR3 is built from 18 residues. Trimming at V came to 0 bases and at J to 4 bases, leaving 10 bases not matched to a gene. The CDR3 region is CASSLATGTGLVTGELFF. The CDR3 nucleotides are TGTGCCAGCAGCTTGGCCACCGGGACAGGGTTAGTCACCGGGGAGCTGTTTTTT.